The 20 T cell receptor beta chains below all came from one sample that was sequenced in a study of ipilimumab plus nivolumab after autologous stem cell transplantation. Here immunoSEQ multiplex PCR was the method, and the copy in TCRdb shows in-frame clones only, minus some. The sample shows tens of thousands of clones, around 92% of them seen only once. This material consisted of PBMCs, taken in a trial of ipilimumab plus nivolumab as post-transplant consolidation. The receptors stem from a male donor with multiple myeloma.

The chain combines TRBV5-1 with TRBJ2-3, with D uncertain. CDR1 and CDR2 from the germline V gene are SGHRS and YFSETQ. V lost 0 bases to trimming and J lost 0 bases, with 5 bases between them. This CDR3 contains 14 residues. The CDR3 DNA follows: TGCGCCAGCAGCTTGGATTTTAGCACAGATACGCAGTATTTT. Residues: CASSLDFSTDTQYF.

The chain uses TRBV28 and TRBJ1-1; 9 bases are shared with TRBD1. J was trimmed by 5 bases and V by 6 bases; bases with no gene match: 10. This CDR3 spans 15 amino acids. Germline V gene sequence: CDR1 MDHEN, CDR2 SYDVKM. In nucleotides, the CDR3 is TGTGCCAGCAGACGGCGGGACAGGGAGAGGACTGAAGCTTTCTTT. This translates into CASRRRDRERTEAFF.

This chain connects TRBV28 to TRBJ2-3; 8 positions match TRBD2. With V trimmed by 4 bases and J by 3 bases, 15 bases remained unmatched. The CDR3 is made up of 18 amino acids. Germline CDR1 MDHEN, CDR2 SYDVKM. CDR3 nucleotides: TGTGCCAGCAGTTCTAACCCGCGGACTAGCCTGGGGACAGATACGCAGTATTTT. Translation: CASSSNPRTSLGTDTQYF. The complete variable domain, with remaining parts taken from reference TRBV28 and TRBJ2-3, reads DVKVTQSSRYLVKRTGEKVFLECVQDMDHENMFWYRQDPGLGLRLIYFSYDVKMKEKGDIPEGYSVSREKKERFSLILESASTNQTSMYLCASSSNPRTSLGTDTQYFGPGTRLTVL.

The V gene is TRBV4-1, the J gene TRBJ2-1, with 9 positions matching TRBD2. After removal of 1 base from V and 12 bases from J, the junction contained 10 bases not matched to a gene. CDR1 is MGHRA and CDR2 is YSYEKL in the germline V gene. The CDR3 is 15 amino acids. The CDR3 protein is CASSQALSGRVGQFF. The CDR3 DNA reads TGCGCCAGCAGCCAAGCCCTTAGCGGGAGAGTCGGGCAGTTCTTC.

V usage is TRBV19 and J usage is TRBJ1-5; D is unclear. The V end was cut by 8 bases, the J end by 3 bases, with 14 bases between. Germline values: CDR1 LNHDA, CDR2 SQIVND (reference sequence). The CDR3 extends over 14 amino acids. In nucleotides, the CDR3 is TGTGCCAGTCACCGCGACGGCCACAATCAGCCCCAGCATTTT. Translating it yields CASHRDGHNQPQHF.

J is TRBJ2-3 and V is TRBV7-3; 7 bases are shared with TRBD2. Trimming cost V 3 bases and J 4 bases; bases outside gene matches: 7. Germline assignment: CDR1 SGHTA and CDR2 FQGTGA. This CDR3 contains 15 residues. This chain's CDR3 is CASSFGGSSADTQYF. In nucleotides, the CDR3 is TGTGCCAGCAGCTTTGGCGGGAGTAGCGCAGATACGCAGTATTTT.

This chain links TRBV5-4 with TRBJ2-3; D remains ambiguous. Trimming took 1 base from V and 2 from J, leaving 8 bases between them. The CDR3 spans 14 residues. The germline gives CDR1 SGHNT, CDR2 YYREEE (reference sequence). The CDR3 loop reads CASSLTQTTDTQYF. The CDR3 region has the DNA TGTGCCAGCAGCTTGACCCAGACCACAGATACGCAGTATTTT.

This chain uses TRBV27 with TRBJ2-1, with D uncertain. This CDR3 spans 15 amino acids. From germline, CDR1 is MNHEY and CDR2 SMNVEV (reference sequence). The V end lost 3 bases, the J end lost 0 bases, and 9 bases lay between the germline ends. The CDR3 DNA is TGTGCCAGCAGTTTCCGCCGGAGCTCCTACAATGAGCAGTTCTTC. Its protein is CASSFRRSSYNEQFF.

V usage is TRBV19 and J usage is TRBJ1-1; D ambiguous. V gave up 7 bases and J gave up 3 bases, with 9 bases separating them. Germline loops: CDR1 LNHDA, CDR2 SQIVND (reference sequence). CDR3 length equals 12 residues. Here the CDR3 reads CASTGFYTEAFF. CDR3 coding DNA: TGTGCCAGTACCGGTTTTTACACTGAAGCTTTCTTT. Filled out from reference TRBV19 and TRBJ1-1, the complete variable domain reads DGGITQSPKYLFRKEGQNVTLSCEQNLNHDAMYWYRQDPGQGLRLIYYSQIVNDFQKGDIAEGYSVSREKKESFPLTVTSAQKNPTAFYLCASTGFYTEAFFGQGTRLTVV.

This chain uses TRBV28 with TRBJ1-2; TRBD1 agrees at 9 bases. The CDR3 totals 15 residues. V dropped 3 bases and J dropped 8; count of bases not matched to a gene: 10. Germline-derived CDR1 and CDR2 are MDHEN and SYDVKM. The CDR3: CASSFLGTGTWGYTF. The DNA of the CDR3 is TGTGCCAGCAGTTTCCTGGGGACAGGGACTTGGGGCTACACCTTC.

The chain joins TRBV7-2 to TRBJ2-3, with 7 nucleotides matching TRBD2. After removal of 1 base from V and 5 bases from J, the junction contained 9 bases not matched to a gene. Germline V gene lookup returns CDR1 SGHTA and CDR2 FQGNSA. This CDR3 comprises 16 residues. The CDR3 reads CASSLEGGRWLDTQYF. The CDR3 DNA reads as TGTGCCAGCAGCTTAGAGGGCGGGAGATGGTTAGATACGCAGTATTTT. Filled out from reference TRBV7-2 and TRBJ2-3, the complete variable domain reads GAGVSQSPSNKVTEKGKDVELRCDPISGHTALYWYRQSLGQGLEFLIYFQGNSAPDKSGLPSDRFSAERTGGSVSTLTIQRTQQEDSAVYLCASSLEGGRWLDTQYFGPGTRLTVL.

The chain is built from TRBV7-2 and TRBJ1-4; tentatively, D is TRBD1 (5 bases). V lost 5 bases and J lost 1, with 5 bases in between. The CDR3 sequence is 13 residues long. Germline V gives CDR1 SGHTA, CDR2 FQGNSA. The CDR3 bases are TGTGCCAGCAGCGGGGGAACTAATGAAAAACTGTTTTTT. Translation gives CASSGGTNEKLFF.

The CDR3 DNA sequence: TGTGCCAGCAGCTCCCCGGACAGGGGGCGAGAGACCCAGTACTTC. This translates into CASSSPDRGRETQYF. V is TRBV7-9 and J is TRBJ2-5; 11 bases agree with TRBD1. The CDR3 totals 15 residues. The V gene's germline CDR1 is SEHNR and CDR2 FQNEAQ (reference sequence). V shed 4 bases, J shed 4 bases, and the junction held 5 bases outside the gene matches.

V gene TRBV27 combines with J gene TRBJ1-5; TRBD1 is a possible D gene (5 bases). CDR3 length: 14 amino acids. Germline V gene lookup returns CDR1 MNHEY and CDR2 SMNVEV (reference sequence). The germline V and J ends were trimmed by 3 bases and 1 base, with 7 bases remaining between them. The CDR3 nucleotides are TGTGCCAGCAGTTTCGGGGGGAGCAATCAGCCCCAGCATTTT. This sequence encodes CASSFGGSNQPQHF.

CDR3 DNA: TGCGCCAGCAGCCGTACTAGCGGGGGCGTCAATGAGCAGTTCTTC. Protein: CASSRTSGGVNEQFF. This sequence joins TRBV4-3 and TRBJ2-1, with 11 bases aligning to TRBD2. The CDR3 has 15 amino acids. The trim removed 4 bases at V and 6 bases at J, leaving 5 bases unmatched. Germline assignment: CDR1 LGHNA and CDR2 YSLEER.

The chain links TRBV7-2 to TRBJ1-1; D remains unclear. Trimming took 1 base from V and 0 from J, leaving 9 bases between them. The germline V gene has CDR1 SGHTA and CDR2 FQGNSA. The CDR3 sequence is 15 residues long. CDR3 loop: CASSLEGDMNTEAFF. CDR3 DNA: TGTGCCAGCAGCTTAGAGGGAGACATGAACACTGAAGCTTTCTTT.

The chain combines TRBV5-1 with TRBJ1-1, with a weak D call TRBD1 (5 bases). The CDR3 consists of 13 residues. The V end lost 6 bases, the J end lost 8 bases, and 17 bases lay between the germline ends. Germline CDR1 reads SGHRS; CDR2 reads YFSETQ. CDR3 sequence: CASNHLGTEEAFF. CDR3 in DNA: TGCGCCAGCAACCATCTTGGGACCGAAGAAGCTTTCTTT.

This chain joins TRBV6-1 and TRBJ2-3, with a tentative D call TRBD2 (5 bases). Germline V gene sequence: CDR1 MNHNS, CDR2 SASEGT. There are 14 residues in the CDR3. The V gene lost 2 bases and the J gene lost 4 bases, with 10 bases spanning the gap. The CDR3 nucleotides read TGTGCCAGCAGTGAAATGAGGGCCCCAGATACGCAGTATTTT. It is translated as CASSEMRAPDTQYF.

The chain employs TRBV4-1 and TRBJ1-5; D possibly corresponds to TRBD1 (5 bases). The CDR3 runs 17 residues. Germline CDR1 MGHRA, CDR2 YSYEKL. The V end was cut by 0 bases, the J end by 3 bases, with 15 bases between. The CDR3 loop is CASSQDLEQGYNQPQHF. For the CDR3, the DNA is TGCGCCAGCAGCCAAGATCTCGAGCAGGGCTACAATCAGCCCCAGCATTTT.

The gene calls are TRBV11-3 and TRBJ2-1; TRBD1 matches at 8 bases. CDR1 SGHNT and CDR2 YENEEA come from the germline V gene. The CDR3 loop spans 16 amino acids. The junction had 13 bases not matched to a gene; V was cut back by 3 bases and J by 9 bases. Here the CDR3 DNA reads TGTGCCAGCAGCTTCGGGGCAGGGGGCCCGGTCGGTGAGCAGTTCTTC. The encoded protein is CASSFGAGGPVGEQFF.